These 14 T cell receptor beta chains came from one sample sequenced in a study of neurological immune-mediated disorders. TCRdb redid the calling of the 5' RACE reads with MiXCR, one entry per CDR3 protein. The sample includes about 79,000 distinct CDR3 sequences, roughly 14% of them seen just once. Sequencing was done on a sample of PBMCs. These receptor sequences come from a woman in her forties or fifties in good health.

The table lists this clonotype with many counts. The CDR3 nucleotides read TGTGCCAGCAGTGGGACAGTTAGCTCCTATAATTCACCCCTCCACTTT. Encoded protein: CASSGTVSSYNSPLHF. The rearrangement uses TRBV12-3 or TRBV12-4 and TRBJ1-6; 7 bases map to TRBD1. The CDR3 spans 16 residues. Losses at the gene ends were 5 bases for V and 0 bases for J; bases not matched to a gene: 4.

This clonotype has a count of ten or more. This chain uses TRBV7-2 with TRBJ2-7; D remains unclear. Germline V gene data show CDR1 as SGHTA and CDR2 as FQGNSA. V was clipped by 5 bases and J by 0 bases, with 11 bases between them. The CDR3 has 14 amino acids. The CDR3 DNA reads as TGTGCCAGCAGCACGGCTAGGAGCTCCTACGAGCAGTACTTC. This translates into CASSTARSSYEQYF.

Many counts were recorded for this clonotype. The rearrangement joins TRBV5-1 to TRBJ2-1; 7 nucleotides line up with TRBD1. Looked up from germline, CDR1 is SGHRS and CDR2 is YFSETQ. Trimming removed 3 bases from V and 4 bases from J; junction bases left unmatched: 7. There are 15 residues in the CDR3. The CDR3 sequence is CASSSGTDRYNEQFF. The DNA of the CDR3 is TGCGCCAGCAGCTCCGGGACAGATAGATACAATGAGCAGTTCTTC.

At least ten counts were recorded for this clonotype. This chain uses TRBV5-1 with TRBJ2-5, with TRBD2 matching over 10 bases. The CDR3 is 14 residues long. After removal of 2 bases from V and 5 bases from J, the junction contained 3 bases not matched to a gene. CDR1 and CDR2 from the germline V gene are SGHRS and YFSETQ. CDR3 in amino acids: CASSLSSGSETQYF. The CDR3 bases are TGCGCCAGCAGCTTATCTAGCGGGAGTGAGACCCAGTACTTC.

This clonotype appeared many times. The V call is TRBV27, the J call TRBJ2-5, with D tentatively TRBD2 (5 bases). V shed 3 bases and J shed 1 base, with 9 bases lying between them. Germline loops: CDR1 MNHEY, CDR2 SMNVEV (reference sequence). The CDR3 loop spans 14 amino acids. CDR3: CASSFEGFQETQYF. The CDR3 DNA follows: TGTGCCAGCAGTTTCGAGGGCTTCCAAGAGACCCAGTACTTC.

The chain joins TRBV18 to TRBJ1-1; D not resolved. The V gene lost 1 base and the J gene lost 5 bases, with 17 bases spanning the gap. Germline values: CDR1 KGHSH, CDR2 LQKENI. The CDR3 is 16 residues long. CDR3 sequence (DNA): TGTGCCAGCTCACCACACTCCCTGGAGATGGGGACTGAAGCTTTCTTT. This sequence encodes CASSPHSLEMGTEAFF.

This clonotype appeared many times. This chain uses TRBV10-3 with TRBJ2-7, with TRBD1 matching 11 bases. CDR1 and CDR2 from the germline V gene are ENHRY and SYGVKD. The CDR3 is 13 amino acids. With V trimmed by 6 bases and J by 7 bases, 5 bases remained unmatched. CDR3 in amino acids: CAIRGQGADEQYF. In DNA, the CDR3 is TGTGCCATCAGAGGACAGGGGGCGGATGAGCAGTACTTC.

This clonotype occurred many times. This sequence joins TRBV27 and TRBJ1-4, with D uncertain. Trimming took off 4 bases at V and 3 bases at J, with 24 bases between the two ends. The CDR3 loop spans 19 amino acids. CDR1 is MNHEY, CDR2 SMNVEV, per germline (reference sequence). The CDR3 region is CASSSVTPTSPSANEKLFF. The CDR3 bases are TGTGCCAGCAGTTCAGTGACACCTACCTCCCCGTCGGCTAATGAAAAACTGTTTTTT.

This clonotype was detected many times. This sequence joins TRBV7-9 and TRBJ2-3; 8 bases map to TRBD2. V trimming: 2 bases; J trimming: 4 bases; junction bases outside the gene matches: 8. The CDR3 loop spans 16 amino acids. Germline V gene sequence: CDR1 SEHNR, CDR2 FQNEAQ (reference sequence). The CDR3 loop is CASSLRWSGGADTQYF. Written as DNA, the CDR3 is TGTGCCAGCAGCTTAAGGTGGAGCGGGGGTGCAGATACGCAGTATTTT. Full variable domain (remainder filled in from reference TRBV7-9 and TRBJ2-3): DTGVSQNPRHKITKRGQNVTFRCDPISEHNRLYWYRQTLGQGPEFLTYFQNEAQLEKSRLLSDRFSAERPKGSFSTLEIQRTEQGDSAMYLCASSLRWSGGADTQYFGPGTRLTVL.

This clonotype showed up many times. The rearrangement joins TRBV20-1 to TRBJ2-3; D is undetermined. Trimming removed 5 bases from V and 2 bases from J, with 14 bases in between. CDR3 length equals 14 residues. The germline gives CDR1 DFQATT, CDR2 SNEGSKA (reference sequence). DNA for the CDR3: TGCAGTGCTCTCGGCCTCCCAACCACAGATACGCAGTATTTT. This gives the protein CSALGLPTTDTQYF.

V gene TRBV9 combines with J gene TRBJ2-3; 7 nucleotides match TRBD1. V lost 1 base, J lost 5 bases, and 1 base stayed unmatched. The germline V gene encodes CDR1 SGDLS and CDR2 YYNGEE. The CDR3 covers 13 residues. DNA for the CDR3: TGTGCCAGCAGCGTACAGGGGGAAGATACGCAGTATTTT. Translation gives CASSVQGEDTQYF. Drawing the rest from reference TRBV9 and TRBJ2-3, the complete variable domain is DSGVTQTPKHLITATGQRVTLRCSPRSGDLSVYWYQQSLDQGLQFLIQYYNGEERAKGNILERFSAQQFPDLHSELNLSSLELGDSALYFCASSVQGEDTQYFGPGTRLTVL.

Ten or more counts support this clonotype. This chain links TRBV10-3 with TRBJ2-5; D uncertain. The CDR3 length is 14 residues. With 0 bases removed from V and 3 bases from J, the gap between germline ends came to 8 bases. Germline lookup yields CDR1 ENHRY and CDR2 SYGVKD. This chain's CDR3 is CAISESRQEETQYF. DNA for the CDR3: TGTGCCATCAGTGAGTCAAGGCAAGAAGAGACCCAGTACTTC.

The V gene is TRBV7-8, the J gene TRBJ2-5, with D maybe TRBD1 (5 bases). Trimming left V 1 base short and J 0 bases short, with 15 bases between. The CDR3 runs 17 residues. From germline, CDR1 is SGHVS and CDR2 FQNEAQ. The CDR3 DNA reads TGTGCCAGCAGCTTAGGTAGACAGCGCCGGTACCAAGAGACCCAGTACTTC. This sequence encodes CASSLGRQRRYQETQYF.

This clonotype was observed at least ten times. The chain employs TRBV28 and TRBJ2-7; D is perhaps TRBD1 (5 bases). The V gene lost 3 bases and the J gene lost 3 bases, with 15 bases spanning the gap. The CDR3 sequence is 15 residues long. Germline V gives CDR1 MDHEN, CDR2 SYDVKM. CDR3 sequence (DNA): TGTGCCAGCAGTTTCTCGAAGGCAGGGATCTACGAGCAGTACTTC. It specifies CASSFSKAGIYEQYF.